One sample yielded the 27 T cell receptor beta chains listed below, sequenced in a study of blood T cells in healthy people across ages. The second PCR ran 7 to 11 cycles with a sample-barcoded 5' primer and J-beta primers. From the 5' RACE reads, TCRdb called clonotypes with MiXCR, one entry per CDR3 protein. The table has hundreds of thousands of distinct CDR3 sequences, roughly 21% seen once. The sample comprised blood. These receptors all come from a man between 65 and 85 years old in good health.

The CDR3: CASSFVGQGNEKLFF. The CDR3 DNA reads TGTGCCAGCAGTTTTGTAGGACAGGGGAATGAAAAACTGTTTTTT. The chain employs TRBV6-5 and TRBJ1-4, with 9 bases that match TRBD1. The CDR3 is made up of 15 amino acids. Per the germline V gene, CDR1 is MNHEY and CDR2 is SVGAGI. J lost 5 bases, V lost 4 bases, and 5 bases had no gene match.

This clonotype was observed a handful of times. The chain uses TRBV28 and TRBJ2-4; D gene unclear. The CDR3 spans 15 residues. The V gene lost 5 bases and the J gene lost 6 bases, with 17 bases spanning the gap. Germline CDR1 and CDR2: MDHEN and SYDVKM. The CDR3 DNA sequence: TGTGCCAGCAGTGTGCCGGTAGTTGGGGTAAACATTCAGTACTTC. Translated: CASSVPVVGVNIQYF.

This clonotype has only a few counts. This chain links TRBV28 with TRBJ2-1; 10 bases match TRBD2. CDR3 length equals 15 residues. Per germline, CDR1 MDHEN and CDR2 SYDVKM. Germline trimming cut 5 bases from V and 7 bases from J; bases unmatched to any gene: 8. CDR3 sequence (DNA): TGTGCCAGCAGTCTTCCGCTAGCGGGAGTAAATGAGCAGTTCTTC. It codes for CASSLPLAGVNEQFF.

This clonotype has a handful of counts. V and J are TRBV10-2 and TRBJ2-7; possible D gene TRBD1, 5 bases. The V gene's germline CDR1 is WSHSY and CDR2 SAAADI. Trimming took off 5 bases at V and 6 bases at J, with 8 bases between the two ends. This CDR3 spans 11 amino acids. The CDR3 loop is CASSSGPEQYF. The CDR3 bases are TGCGCCAGCAGTTCAGGGCCCGAGCAGTACTTC.

This clonotype was counted between two and nine times. This rearrangement joins TRBV6-2 or TRBV6-3 to TRBJ1-1, with 8 bases aligning to TRBD1. With 2 bases clipped from V and 10 bases from J, the junction kept 6 bases outside the gene matches. The germline V gene encodes CDR1 MNHEY and CDR2 SVGEGT. This CDR3 has 13 amino acids. This CDR3 is CASSYGTGGGAFF. The CDR3 region has the DNA TGTGCCAGCAGTTACGGGACAGGCGGCGGAGCTTTCTTT.

At least ten counts were recorded for this clonotype. This chain links TRBV18 with TRBJ1-4; D is unresolved. The germline V gene has CDR1 KGHSH and CDR2 LQKENI. V was shortened by 2 bases and J by 6 bases, with 19 bases between the two germline ends. This CDR3 spans 17 amino acids. The CDR3 spells CASSPSAQTGLDEKLFF. DNA of the CDR3: TGTGCCAGCTCACCAAGCGCCCAAACGGGGTTGGATGAAAAACTGTTTTTT.

This chain links TRBV11-2 with TRBJ2-1; D is possibly TRBD2 (5 bases). The CDR3 is made up of 15 amino acids. V was shortened by 7 bases and J by 0 bases, with 13 bases between the two germline ends. Germline V gene data show CDR1 as SGHAT and CDR2 as FQNNGV. CDR3 sequence reads: CASTVDLSSYNEQFF. Written as DNA, the CDR3 is TGTGCCAGCACCGTGGACTTGAGCTCCTACAATGAGCAGTTCTTC.

This clonotype occurred a few times. The rearrangement joins TRBV9 to TRBJ1-4, with unresolved D. Germline V lookup: CDR1 SGDLS, CDR2 YYNGEE. V gave up 2 bases and J gave up 3 bases, with 8 bases separating them. The CDR3 is 14 residues long. CDR3 DNA: TGTGCCAGCAGCGTTGACGGTCCTAATGAAAAACTGTTTTTT. This codes for CASSVDGPNEKLFF.

This clonotype was counted between two and nine times. One junction end disagrees with the germline gene, perhaps due to a read error. The chain recombines TRBV5-1 with TRBJ2-5; no reliable D call. Matching the DNA end better, TRBJ2-7 makes the J call doubtful. This CDR3 spans 15 amino acids. The germline CDR1 and CDR2 sequences are SGHRS and YFSETQ. The chain's CDR3 is CASRLETSPHYEQYF. CDR3 DNA sequence: TGCGCCAGCAGATTGGAGACATCCCCTCATTACGAGCAGTACTTC.

This clonotype occurred a few times. V usage is TRBV5-1 and J usage is TRBJ1-2; no reliable D call. The CDR3 covers 14 residues. Per germline, CDR1 SGHRS and CDR2 YFSETQ. V lost 0 bases to trimming and J lost 3 bases, with 9 bases between them. The CDR3 sequence: CASSLGGADYGYTF. DNA for the CDR3: TGCGCCAGCAGCTTGGGAGGCGCGGACTATGGCTACACCTTC.

The rearrangement links TRBV15 to TRBJ2-3; 10 positions match TRBD2. CDR3 length equals 16 residues. V shed 1 base, J shed 3 bases, and the junction held 4 bases outside the gene matches. Germline V lookup: CDR1 LNHNV, CDR2 YYDKDF (reference sequence). DNA of the CDR3: TGTGCCACCAGCAGAGCAGCGGGAGGGTATACAGATACGCAGTATTTT. The encoded protein is CATSRAAGGYTDTQYF.

The chain recombines TRBV24-1 with TRBJ2-1; perhaps TRBD2 as D (5 bases). Trimming cost V 4 bases and J 2 bases, with 14 bases left between them. Germline V gene sequence: CDR1 KGHDR, CDR2 SFDVKD. The CDR3 totals 16 residues. The CDR3 region has the DNA TGTGCCACCAGTGACATAAGCGGCACTACCTACAATGAGCAGTTCTTC. Translated, it gives CATSDISGTTYNEQFF.

V and J are TRBV12-3 or TRBV12-4 and TRBJ1-1; perhaps TRBD1 as D (6 bases). CDR3 length: 13 residues. V lost 5 bases to trimming and J lost 5 bases, with 12 bases between them. The chain's CDR3 is CASSPTGKTEAFF. The CDR3 DNA reads TGTGCCAGCAGTCCTACAGGGAAGACTGAAGCTTTCTTT.

This clonotype was detected only a few times. The CDR3: CSARGLAGEKTQYF. DNA for the CDR3: TGCAGTGCTCGAGGACTAGCGGGAGAGAAGACCCAGTACTTC. V gene TRBV20-1 combines with J gene TRBJ2-5, with 13 bases matching TRBD2. The ends lost 5 bases at V and 6 bases at J; junction bases unmatched: 6. The CDR3 is 14 amino acids. Germline CDR1 and CDR2: DFQATT and SNEGSKA (reference sequence).

This clonotype was seen a handful of times. V gene TRBV6-1 combines with J gene TRBJ2-6; D uncertain. CDR1 and CDR2 (germline): MNHNS, SASEGT. The CDR3 has 15 residues. The V end was cut by 3 bases, the J end by 4 bases, with 10 bases between. CDR3 nucleotides: TGTGCCAGCAGTGAGGGTAGGACCGGGGCCAACGTCCTGACTTTC. It encodes CASSEGRTGANVLTF.

The chain links TRBV20-1 to TRBJ2-1; 13 nucleotides match TRBD2. The assigned J gene may be wrong: the sequence end matches TRBJ2-7 better. Germline V gene lookup returns CDR1 DFQATT and CDR2 SNEGSKA (reference sequence). The CDR3 extends over 17 amino acids. The CDR3 sequence: CSARDKSGLAGAGEQYF. The CDR3 DNA is TGCAGTGCTAGAGATAAATCAGGACTAGCGGGAGCAGGAGAGCAGTACTTC.

This clonotype came up many times. The chain links TRBV5-1 to TRBJ2-5, with D perhaps matching TRBD1 (7 bases). The end of the DNA is better explained by TRBJ2-7, so the J call may be wrong. The CDR3 covers 15 residues. Germline V lookup: CDR1 SGHRS, CDR2 YFSETQ. This CDR3 is CASSLVAGGTYEQYF. The CDR3 bases are TGCGCCAGCAGCTTGGTGGCAGGGGGGACCTACGAGCAGTACTTC.

This clonotype was picked up many times. The genes are TRBV4-1 and TRBJ2-3; 11 nucleotides align to TRBD2. The trim removed 1 base at V and 2 bases at J, leaving 2 bases unmatched. CDR3 length equals 16 residues. Germline CDR1 MGHRA, CDR2 YSYEKL. The CDR3 coding sequence is TGCGCCAGCAGCCAAGTAGCGGGAGGGCTCACAGATACGCAGTATTTT. It encodes CASSQVAGGLTDTQYF.

This clonotype showed up many times. This sequence joins TRBV29-1 and TRBJ2-3; a possible D gene is TRBD2 (6 bases). Deletions cut 1 base from V and 1 base from J, with 6 bases between. CDR3 size: 13 residues. The germline V gene encodes CDR1 SQVTM and CDR2 ANQGSEA. The CDR3 sequence is CSVEGGGTDTQYF. The CDR3 DNA reads TGCAGCGTTGAAGGGGGGGGCACAGATACGCAGTATTTT.

In its sample, this clonotype was seen a few times. The chain employs TRBV3-1 and TRBJ1-2; 9 nucleotides line up with TRBD1. J gave up 8 bases and V 4 bases, and 8 bases lay outside the gene matches. The germline V gene has CDR1 LGHDT and CDR2 YNNKEL (reference sequence). The CDR3 spans 14 residues. CDR3 sequence: CASSPLQGASGYTF. CDR3 in DNA: TGTGCCAGCAGCCCACTACAGGGGGCCTCGGGCTACACCTTC. The full variable domain, rest sourced from reference TRBV3-1 and TRBJ1-2, is DTAVSQTPKYLVTQMGNDKSIKCEQNLGHDTMYWYKQDSKKFLKIMFSYNNKELIINETVPNRFSPKSPDKAHLNLHINSLELGDSAVYFCASSPLQGASGYTFGSGTRLTVV.

This clonotype was seen a few times. V gene TRBV7-8 combines with J gene TRBJ2-2, with TRBD1 as a possible D gene (7 bases). The V gene's germline CDR1 is SGHVS and CDR2 FQNEAQ. This CDR3 spans 16 amino acids. The germline V and J ends were trimmed by 1 base and 1 base, with 10 bases remaining between them. CDR3 coding DNA: TGTGCCAGCAGCTTAGGGAGGGGGCGGAACACCGGGGAGCTGTTTTTT. This encodes CASSLGRGRNTGELFF.

V usage is TRBV20-1 and J usage is TRBJ2-3, with 8 bases matching TRBD2. The CDR3 contains 19 residues. CDR1 DFQATT and CDR2 SNEGSKA come from the germline V gene (reference sequence). Unmatched junction bases numbered 23, after V lost 6 bases and J lost 3 bases. CDR3 residues: CSAVPLSWDGREPTDTQYF. The CDR3 DNA sequence: TGCAGTGCCGTACCCCTATCCTGGGACGGGAGGGAGCCGACAGATACGCAGTATTTT.

V gene TRBV20-1 combines with J gene TRBJ2-7; 7 bases agree with TRBD2. Germline V CDR1 and CDR2: DFQATT, SNEGSKA (reference sequence). This CDR3 has 15 amino acids. The V and J ends lost 3 bases and 2 bases, in that order; junction bases with no gene match: 10. The CDR3 nucleotides are TGCAGTGCTAGTCCCCCCGGCGGGAGAGCCTACGAGCAGTACTTC. Translating it yields CSASPPGGRAYEQYF.

This clonotype was observed a handful of times. The DNA of the CDR3 is TGTGCCAGCAGTGATCGGTTGGACGGGGAGCTGTTTTTT. The encoded protein is CASSDRLDGELFF. The chain combines TRBV6-1 with TRBJ2-2; no reliable D call. The CDR3 has 13 residues. The germline V gene has CDR1 MNHNS and CDR2 SASEGT. V lost 3 bases, J lost 7 bases, and 9 bases lay in between.

The genes are TRBV20-1 and TRBJ2-3, with TRBD1 matching 8 bases. Unmatched junction bases numbered 12, after V lost 5 bases and J lost 2 bases. CDR1 and CDR2 from the germline V gene are DFQATT and SNEGSKA (reference sequence). The CDR3 spans 16 residues. CDR3 nucleotides: TGCAGTGCTCCAGACAGGGGTTCCGAAGCCACAGATACGCAGTATTTT. Translating it yields CSAPDRGSEATDTQYF.

The chain is built from TRBV4-2 and TRBJ2-7; the match to TRBD1 covers 9 bases. CDR1 is LGHNA, CDR2 YNFKEQ, per germline. Germline trimming cut 1 base from V and 9 bases from J; bases unmatched to any gene: 4. This CDR3 spans 13 amino acids. CDR3 loop: CASSQGQGGGQYF. The CDR3 DNA reads TGTGCCAGCAGCCAAGGACAGGGGGGAGGGCAGTACTTC.

This clonotype has a count of ten or more. The rearrangement joins TRBV5-1 to TRBJ2-6; D is unclear. Trimming pared 4 bases from V and 0 bases from J, leaving 8 bases between. CDR1 is SGHRS and CDR2 is YFSETQ in the germline V gene. CDR3 size: 15 residues. This CDR3 reads CASSTDPSGANVLTF. Written as DNA, the CDR3 is TGCGCCAGCAGCACCGACCCCTCTGGGGCCAACGTCCTGACTTTC.